This passage covers 13 T cell receptor beta chains from one sample sequenced in a study of Graves' ophthalmopathy and Graves' hyperthyroidism. The authors amplified TCR beta CDR3 regions from RNA transcripts. HTBI primers were used in a first-round RT-PCR, which preceded a second-round multiplex PCR. TCRdb called the multiplex PCR reads again in MiXCR, with one record for every CDR3 protein. The sample lists about 420,000 distinct CDR3 sequences, roughly 21% occurring once. The specimen sequenced was peripheral blood. These receptors all come from a woman aged 18-35 years with stable Graves' hyperthyroidism.

This clonotype was recorded at least ten times. The chain employs TRBV7-2 and TRBJ2-2; 8 nucleotides line up with TRBD2. Germline CDR1 SGHTA, CDR2 FQGNSA. The CDR3 sequence is 16 residues long. Losses at the gene ends were 4 bases for V and 7 bases for J; bases not matched to a gene: 11. CDR3 in amino acids: CASSSTGGAGVGELFF. The DNA for the CDR3 is TGTGCCAGCAGCTCGACCGGGGGAGCGGGAGTCGGGGAGCTGTTTTTT.

The sample holds many counts of this clonotype. This chain joins TRBV2 and TRBJ2-5; 13 bases map to TRBD2. The CDR3 contains 16 residues. Germline values: CDR1 SNHLY, CDR2 FYNNEI. With 5 bases clipped from V and 5 bases from J, the junction kept 8 bases outside the gene matches. This CDR3 is CASSPRTSGRTETQYF. The CDR3 coding sequence is TGTGCCAGCAGTCCTCGGACTAGCGGGAGAACTGAGACCCAGTACTTC.

This clonotype came up a few times. One end of the junction is discordant with germline, which a read error may explain. The V gene is TRBV5-1, the J gene TRBJ1-1; no definite D call. The CDR3 is 11 amino acids. Germline CDR1 reads SGHRS; CDR2 reads YFSETQ. CDR3 in amino acids: CASSLGTGAFF. Written as DNA, the CDR3 is TGCGCCAGCAGCCTCGGAACTGGAGCTTTCTTT.

There are many counts of this clonotype. The chain carries TRBV3-1 and TRBJ2-4; possibly TRBD1 or TRBD2 for D (5 bases each). V shed 4 bases and J shed 7 bases, with 11 bases lying between them. Germline CDR1 LGHDT, CDR2 YNNKEL (reference sequence). This CDR3 has 13 amino acids. This chain's CDR3 is CASSLVGVNIQYF. In DNA form, the CDR3 reads TGTGCCAGCAGCCTAGTGGGGGTTAACATTCAGTACTTC. Filled out from reference TRBV3-1 and TRBJ2-4, the complete variable domain reads DTAVSQTPKYLVTQMGNDKSIKCEQNLGHDTMYWYKQDSKKFLKIMFSYNNKELIINETVPNRFSPKSPDKAHLNLHINSLELGDSAVYFCASSLVGVNIQYFGAGTRLSVL.

Many counts were recorded for this clonotype. CDR3 region: CASRLGWNTEAFF. The CDR3 region has the DNA TGTGCCAGCAGGCTTGGATGGAACACTGAAGCTTTCTTT. This chain connects TRBV2 to TRBJ1-1; D unclear. The V gene's germline CDR1 is SNHLY and CDR2 FYNNEI. V dropped 6 bases and J dropped 1 base, with 9 bases sitting between them. CDR3 length equals 13 residues.

This sequence joins TRBV12-3 or TRBV12-4 and TRBJ1-2, with D unclear. V was shortened by 4 bases and J by 1 base, with 13 bases between the two germline ends. There are 15 residues in the CDR3. The CDR3 region is CASSWNQDGNYGYTF. The CDR3, as DNA: TGTGCCAGCAGTTGGAACCAGGACGGTAACTATGGCTACACCTTC.

Details on this clonotype: A read error may be the cause here, since a much bigger clone is one base away. The rearrangement links TRBV4-1 to TRBJ2-2; 8 bases line up with TRBD2. The CDR3 contains 15 residues. Germline CDR1 reads MGHRA; CDR2 reads YSYEKL. The CDR3: CASSQVGRDTGELVF. As DNA, the CDR3 is TGCGCCAGCAGCCAAGTCGGGAGGGACACCGGGGAGCTGGTTTTT.

The rearrangement joins TRBV20-1 to TRBJ2-7; D gene uncertain. Germline CDR1 reads DFQATT; CDR2 reads SNEGSKA (reference sequence). This CDR3 has 13 residues. With 5 bases removed from V and 3 bases from J, the gap between germline ends came to 14 bases. The CDR3 DNA reads TGCAGTGCTGGTCAAGGAGCCCTCTACGAGCAGTACTTC. Protein sequence: CSAGQGALYEQYF.

J is TRBJ2-2 and V is TRBV12-3 or TRBV12-4; no definite D call. The CDR3 consists of 16 residues. V shed 5 bases and J shed 6 bases, with 19 bases lying between them. The CDR3 sequence: CASSLQMGSGSGELFF. The CDR3, as DNA: TGTGCCAGCAGTCTCCAGATGGGTTCAGGATCCGGGGAGCTGTTTTTT.

This clonotype was observed at least ten times. The chain recombines TRBV12-3 or TRBV12-4 with TRBJ2-7; 10 positions match TRBD1. The CDR3 loop spans 14 amino acids. V dropped 8 bases and J dropped 2; count of bases not matched to a gene: 6. In DNA, the CDR3 is TGTGCCAGCGGGACCGGGACAGGGGCCTACGAGCAGTACTTC. Its protein product is CASGTGTGAYEQYF.

This clonotype was seen repeatedly, ten times or more. This sequence joins TRBV19 and TRBJ2-7, with TRBD1 matching over 8 bases. V lost 5 bases to trimming and J lost 9 bases; unmatched junction nucleotides: 9. Germline V gene sequence: CDR1 LNHDA, CDR2 SQIVND (reference sequence). The CDR3 runs to 13 residues. The CDR3 coding sequence is TGTGCCAGTAGTTTATGGACAGGGCAGGCGCAGTACTTC. Its translation is CASSLWTGQAQYF.

In this sample, this clonotype turned up many times. The V and J genes are TRBV3-1 and TRBJ2-7, with D possibly matching TRBD2 (5 bases). The CDR3 extends over 14 amino acids. V was trimmed by 0 bases and J by 4 bases, leaving 10 bases between them. Germline V gene lookup returns CDR1 LGHDT and CDR2 YNNKEL (reference sequence). CDR3 amino acids: CASSQDSAPYEQYF. CDR3 DNA: TGTGCCAGCAGCCAAGATAGCGCTCCTTACGAGCAGTACTTC.

At least ten counts were recorded for this clonotype. The chain carries TRBV12-3 or TRBV12-4 and TRBJ2-5; 11 bases are shared with TRBD2. The CDR3 length is 16 residues. J gave up 6 bases and V 6 bases, and 12 bases lay outside the gene matches. The CDR3 loop is CASSSGLAAWSQTQYF. CDR3 nucleotides: TGTGCCAGCAGCTCGGGACTAGCGGCTTGGAGCCAGACCCAGTACTTC.